This TCR beta chain was captured in a study of shared T cell receptors in the human thymus. Between the trimmed V and J ends, which lost 6 bases and 7 bases, there was a span of 4 bases. The CDR3 is 10 amino acids. Germline CDR1 and CDR2: MDHEN and SYDVKM. Details on this clone: This specimen includes other DNA sequences encoding the same CDR3.

Assay: immunoSEQ multiplex PCR; the TCRdb copy retains only in-frame clones and omits some. The sample shows under 450,000 clones, more than 85% of them seen only once. The source is a human donor. The gene calls are TRBV28 and TRBJ2-1; unclear D gene. The sequenced sample was thymocytes. CDR3 DNA sequence: TGTGCCAGCAGCCTAAATGAGCAGTTCTTC. It translates to CASSLNEQFF.